One and the same sample provided the 20 T cell receptor beta chains below, sequenced in a study of OX40 agonist ivuxolimab in advanced cancers. The library came from the immunoSEQ multiplex PCR assay. Sourced from immuneACCESS, this table was stored by TCRdb with only in-frame sequences that have V and J called. A share of the clones is absent; for the studies checked, an unresolved V gene accounts for under half, and the remainder has no known explanation. The sample profile shows roughly 80,000 clones; roughly 90% of them were found once. Together, the top ten hold approximately 0.7% of the sample. Sequences were derived from CD4+ or CD8+ T cells sorted from blood, sampled in a trial of the OX40 agonist ivuxolimab. These receptors all stem from an adult with an advanced solid tumor such as melanoma, head and neck, liver or kidney cancer.

This chain joins TRBV28 and TRBJ1-4; 8 nucleotides align to TRBD1. CDR3 length equals 15 residues. CDR1 and CDR2 (germline): MDHEN, SYDVKM. The V gene end was trimmed by 7 bases and the J gene end by 0 bases; junction bases not matched to a gene: 4. The CDR3, as DNA: TGTGCCAGCAAGACAGGGGATTCAACTAATGAAAAACTGTTTTTT. Residues: CASKTGDSTNEKLFF.

The chain recombines TRBV2 with TRBJ2-1; D is undetermined. The V end was cut by 3 bases, the J end by 7 bases, with 16 bases between. CDR3 length: 15 residues. The germline V gene has CDR1 SNHLY and CDR2 FYNNEI. The CDR3: CASSDRRGSWNEQFF. The CDR3 bases are TGTGCCAGCAGTGACCGCCGAGGCTCTTGGAATGAGCAGTTCTTC. The full variable domain, rest sourced from reference TRBV2 and TRBJ2-1, is EPEVTQTPSHQVTQMGQEVILRCVPISNHLYFYWYRQILGQKVEFLVSFYNNEISEKSEIFDDQFSVERPDGSNFTLKIRSTKLEDSAMYFCASSDRRGSWNEQFFGPGTRLTVL.

The chain employs TRBV5-1 and TRBJ2-1, with D maybe TRBD1 (6 bases). Germline values: CDR1 SGHRS, CDR2 YFSETQ. V was pared by 4 bases and J by 5 bases, with 10 bases between. There are 13 residues in the CDR3. The CDR3 protein is CASSPGQNNEQFF. Written as DNA, the CDR3 is TGCGCCAGCAGCCCTGGACAGAACAATGAGCAGTTCTTC. The full variable domain, its missing parts supplied by reference TRBV5-1 and TRBJ2-1, is KAGVTQTPRYLIKTRGQQVTLSCSPISGHRSVSWYQQTPGQGLQFLFEYFSETQRNKGNFPGRFSGRQFSNSRSEMNVSTLELGDSALYLCASSPGQNNEQFFGPGTRLTVL.

This clone was counted a few times. The chain uses TRBV9 and TRBJ2-2; 7 bases agree with TRBD1. The CDR3 runs 19 residues. Trimming cost V 0 bases and J 6 bases; bases outside gene matches: 17. The germline V gene has CDR1 SGDLS and CDR2 YYNGEE. CDR3 amino acids: CASSVGMVHRGRGAGELFF. DNA for the CDR3: TGTGCCAGCAGCGTAGGGATGGTACACAGGGGAAGGGGCGCCGGGGAGCTGTTTTTT.

The rearrangement uses TRBV12-2 and TRBJ2-2. TRBV12-2 is an annotated pseudogene. The CDR3 runs 11 residues. The CDR3 sequence is CASQNTGELFF. For the CDR3, the DNA is TGTGCAAGTCAGAACACCGGGGAGCTGTTTTTT.

This chain links TRBV28 with TRBJ1-4, with a possible D match to TRBD1 (6 bases). Between the trimmed V and J ends, which lost 3 bases and 7 bases, there was a span of 15 bases. The CDR3 is 15 amino acids. The V gene's germline CDR1 is MDHEN and CDR2 SYDVKM. CDR3 sequence (DNA): TGTGCCAGCAGTTTCCCAGGGGCGAGGGGTGAAAAACTGTTTTTT. It yields the protein CASSFPGARGEKLFF.

The chain links TRBV9 to TRBJ2-5; 8 nucleotides agree with TRBD1. Germline trimming cut 3 bases from V and 9 bases from J; bases unmatched to any gene: 16. There are 16 residues in the CDR3. CDR1 is SGDLS and CDR2 is YYNGEE in the germline V gene. The CDR3 protein is CASSARPTGVQLAQYF. The CDR3 nucleotides are TGTGCCAGCAGCGCCAGGCCGACAGGGGTCCAGCTGGCCCAGTACTTC.

The chain is built from TRBV28 and TRBJ2-1; 14 bases fit TRBD2. The CDR3 is 18 residues long. With 3 bases clipped from V and 0 bases from J, the junction kept 4 bases outside the gene matches. Looked up from germline, CDR1 is MDHEN and CDR2 is SYDVKM. The CDR3 DNA reads TGTGCCAGCAGTTTGAGGACTAGCGGGGGGAGCTCCTACAATGAGCAGTTCTTC. It translates to CASSLRTSGGSSYNEQFF.

This clone occurred once. Because it lacks the conserved phenylalanine or tryptophan at the end, this CDR3 is likely a read error. The limits of the CDR3 on the DNA are not certain, so only TCRdb's listed CDR3 is given. The rearrangement uses TRBV7-9 and TRBJ1-5. The CDR3 region is 13 residues in length, termini included. Per germline, CDR1 SEHNR and CDR2 FQNEAQ (reference sequence). CDR3 in amino acids: CASSLDFGGAPSL.

This rearrangement joins TRBV11-2 to TRBJ1-3; unclear D gene. Germline CDR1 reads SGHAT; CDR2 reads FQNNGV. This CDR3 has 14 residues. With 8 bases removed from V and 0 bases from J, the gap between germline ends came to 11 bases. The CDR3 here is CASGTTDSGNTIYF. The CDR3 nucleotides read TGTGCCAGCGGAACGACCGACTCTGGAAACACCATATATTTT.

This chain links TRBV6-1 with TRBJ1-4; the D is unclear. The V gene lost 6 bases and the J gene lost 3 bases, with 8 bases spanning the gap. There are 13 residues in the CDR3. Germline V gene lookup returns CDR1 MNHNS and CDR2 SASEGT. CDR3 loop: CASRWGANEKLFF. In DNA form, the CDR3 reads TGTGCCAGCAGGTGGGGAGCTAATGAAAAACTGTTTTTT.

V usage is TRBV19 and J usage is TRBJ1-2, with TRBD1 identical over 7 bases. CDR1 and CDR2 from the germline V gene are LNHDA and SQIVND (reference sequence). The V segment lost 3 bases and the J segment 4 bases; nucleotides outside the gene matches: 8. This CDR3 is 15 amino acids long. CDR3 sequence reads: CASSISNRGGYGYTF. The CDR3 bases are TGTGCCAGTAGTATTTCGAACAGGGGAGGCTATGGCTACACCTTC.

CDR3 DNA sequence: TGCGCCAGCAGCTTGGACGGGGACCGGGGCAGTTCACCCCTCCACTTT. Translating gives CASSLDGDRGSSPLHF. This rearrangement joins TRBV5-1 to TRBJ1-6; D might be TRBD1 (5 bases). The CDR3 is 16 residues long. Germline assignment: CDR1 SGHRS and CDR2 YFSETQ. V was cut by 0 bases and J by 9 bases, with 16 bases left in between.

As to this clone: The junction departs from the called germline gene at one end, perhaps through a read error. V usage is TRBV28 and J usage is TRBJ2-3; D gene ambiguous. The CDR3 spans 14 residues. Germline values: CDR1 MDHEN, CDR2 SYDVKM. The CDR3 here is CASSPFPNTNTQYF. As DNA, the CDR3 is TGTGCCAGCAGTCCGTTCCCTAACACAAATACGCAGTATTTT. Full variable domain (rest looked up from reference TRBV28 and TRBJ2-3): DVKVTQSSRYLVKRTGEKVFLECVQDMDHENMFWYRQDPGLGLRLIYFSYDVKMKEKGDIPEGYSVSREKKERFSLILESASTNQTSMYLCASSPFPNTNTQYFGPGTRLTVL.

This chain uses TRBV9 with TRBJ2-7; the match to TRBD2 covers 10 bases. The germline V gene has CDR1 SGDLS and CDR2 YYNGEE. V was clipped by 8 bases and J by 2 bases; unmatched bases: 4. This CDR3 has 13 amino acids. The CDR3 reads CASSGLAPYEQYF. The CDR3 DNA follows: TGTGCCAGTTCGGGACTAGCGCCCTACGAGCAGTACTTC. The full variable domain, with the rest looked up from reference TRBV9 and TRBJ2-7, is DSGVTQTPKHLITATGQRVTLRCSPRSGDLSVYWYQQSLDQGLQFLIQYYNGEERAKGNILERFSAQQFPDLHSELNLSSLELGDSALYFCASSGLAPYEQYFGPGTRLTVT.

The chain joins TRBV5-1 to TRBJ2-1; TRBD1 agrees at 8 bases. V shed 0 bases and J 5 bases; nucleotides not matched to a gene: 4. This CDR3 has 15 amino acids. The V gene's germline CDR1 is SGHRS and CDR2 YFSETQ. The CDR3 protein is CASSLAPGQDNEQFF. The DNA of the CDR3 is TGCGCCAGCAGCTTGGCACCGGGACAGGACAATGAGCAGTTCTTC.

The chain uses TRBV5-4 and TRBJ2-7, with 12 bases matching TRBD1. J gave up 6 bases and V 3 bases, and 7 bases lay outside the gene matches. This CDR3 is 15 amino acids long. Looked up from germline, CDR1 is SGHNT and CDR2 is YYREEE (reference sequence). DNA for the CDR3: TGTGCCAGCAGCTCGGGACAGGGGGCGGGTGCCGAGCAGTACTTC. Translating gives CASSSGQGAGAEQYF.

This clone has only one observation. V and J are TRBV6-5 and TRBJ2-1, with D perhaps matching TRBD1 (6 bases). Germline loops: CDR1 MNHEY, CDR2 SVGAGI. The CDR3 sequence is 14 residues long. The V and J ends lost 6 bases and 4 bases respectively, with 13 bases between them. As DNA, the CDR3 is TGTGCCAGCAGAAGTTACAGGGATTACAATGAGCAGTTCTTC. It translates to CASRSYRDYNEQFF.

The chain carries TRBV5-4 and TRBJ2-3, with 12 positions matching TRBD2. After removal of 3 bases from V and 6 bases from J, the junction contained 2 bases not matched to a gene. Per the germline V gene, CDR1 is SGHNT and CDR2 is YYREEE (reference sequence). The CDR3 is made up of 14 amino acids. CDR3 loop: CASSSTSGSDTQYF. DNA for the CDR3: TGTGCCAGCAGCTCGACTAGCGGGAGTGATACGCAGTATTTT. The complete variable domain, with remaining parts taken from reference TRBV5-4 and TRBJ2-3, reads ETGVTQSPTHLIKTRGQQVTLRCSSQSGHNTVSWYQQALGQGPQFIFQYYREEENGRGNFPPRFSGLQFPNYSSELNVNALELDDSALYLCASSSTSGSDTQYFGPGTRLTVL.

The chain is built from TRBV11-2 and TRBJ2-7; a possible D gene is TRBD1 (5 bases). The length of the CDR3 is 16 residues. The germline gives CDR1 SGHAT, CDR2 FQNNGV. V was trimmed by 3 bases and J by 3 bases, leaving 18 bases between them. CDR3 DNA: TGTGCCAGCAGCTTCCGGGCGCACCTAGGGGTCTACGAGCAGTACTTC. This sequence encodes CASSFRAHLGVYEQYF. The whole variable domain, filled in from reference TRBV11-2 and TRBJ2-7, reads EAGVAQSPRYKIIEKRQSVAFWCNPISGHATLYWYQQILGQGPKLLIQFQNNGVVDDSQLPKDRFSAERLKGVDSTLKIQPAKLEDSAVYLCASSFRAHLGVYEQYFGPGTRLTVT.